These 9 T cell receptor beta chains were all obtained from the same sample, sequenced in a study of blood T cell repertoires in COVID-19 (dated by TCRdb to about 2020). The method behind the library was the immunoSEQ multiplex PCR assay. What TCRdb holds here is the immuneACCESS table cut down to in-frame rearrangements. Part of the clones is not present; checked against another copy, under half of the missing clones reflect an unresolved V gene, and the others are unexplained. The table for this sample lists about 46,000 clones; under 95% of them were counted only once. Roughly 19% of the sample is in the top ten clones. Sequenced input: peripheral blood. These receptors were obtained from a man aged 65 to 79 with active COVID-19.

The gene calls are TRBV4-2 and TRBJ1-3; the match to TRBD1 covers 7 bases. The CDR3 has 21 amino acids. The V segment lost 2 bases and the J segment 3 bases; nucleotides outside the gene matches: 22. Germline loops: CDR1 LGHNA, CDR2 YNFKEQ. The CDR3 protein is CASSQLDPGQFVEEFGNTIYF. DNA of the CDR3: TGTGCCAGCAGCCAACTCGATCCGGGACAGTTCGTGGAGGAGTTTGGAAACACCATATATTTT.

The chain is built from TRBV3-1 (or the pseudogene TRBV3-2) and TRBJ2-1, with TRBD1 matching over 9 bases. The CDR3 spans 16 residues. Germline V lookup: CDR1 LGHDT, CDR2 YNNKEL (reference sequence). With V trimmed by 4 bases and J by 4 bases, 8 bases remained unmatched. CDR3 in amino acids: CASSLAGTGRYNEQFF. The CDR3 DNA follows: TGTGCCAGCAGCCTGGCCGGGACAGGGCGATACAATGAGCAGTTCTTC.

The chain uses TRBV5-1 and TRBJ1-1; 8 bases are a match to TRBD1. This CDR3 has 17 residues. CDR1 and CDR2 (germline): SGHRS, YFSETQ. V shed 3 bases and J 0 bases; nucleotides not matched to a gene: 10. Here the CDR3 DNA reads TGCGCCAGCAGCTGGACAGGGTTTGACCTTATGAACACTGAAGCTTTCTTT. Its translation is CASSWTGFDLMNTEAFF.

The chain couples TRBV5-6 to TRBJ2-7; 11 bases are shared with TRBD2. V gave up 10 bases and J gave up 3 bases; unmatched junction bases: 6. The CDR3 spans 13 residues. CDR1 and CDR2 (germline): SGHDT, YYEEEE. The CDR3 DNA sequence: TGTGCCGCTCTAGCGGGGGGTCTCTACGAGCAGTACTTC. It encodes CAALAGGLYEQYF.

J is TRBJ2-5 and V is TRBV21-1; the table names TRBD1, a call not compared with the DNA. TRBV21-1 represents a pseudogene. The CDR3 loop spans 18 amino acids. The CDR3 DNA follows: TGTGCCAGCAGCAGCCGAACTGGGCGAGCACAGGAGCAAGAGACCCAGTACTTC. Residues: CASSSRTGRAQEQETQYF.

V is TRBV28 and J is TRBJ1-4; a possible D gene is TRBD1 (6 bases). The length of the CDR3 is 14 residues. V dropped 2 bases and J dropped 8 bases, with 12 bases sitting between them. Per germline, CDR1 MDHEN and CDR2 SYDVKM. CDR3 residues: CASSLGGREEKLFF. The CDR3 DNA reads TGTGCCAGCAGTTTAGGGGGGCGGGAGGAAAAACTGTTTTTT.

The gene calls are TRBV5-4 and TRBJ2-2, with 7 bases identical to TRBD1. The CDR3 is 17 residues long. The J segment lost 4 bases and the V segment lost 0 bases, leaving 9 bases of the junction unmatched. CDR1 and CDR2 (germline): SGHNT, YYREEE (reference sequence). The CDR3 DNA follows: TGTGCCAGCAGCTTGGCGTCAGGGGGAACGAGCACCGGGGAGCTGTTTTTT. It translates to CASSLASGGTSTGELFF.

The count of this clone is one. The rearrangement links TRBV19 to TRBJ1-2; D unclear. Germline CDR1 LNHDA, CDR2 SQIVND (reference sequence). V lost 4 bases to trimming and J lost 4 bases, with 7 bases between them. This CDR3 region has 12 residues. Here the CDR3 reads CASSRSGYGYTF. The CDR3 bases are TGTGCCAGTAGTAGGTCAGGCTATGGCTACACCTTC.

The CDR3 spells CASSLAASGGYEQYF. The CDR3 DNA reads as TGTGCCAGCAGTTTAGCGGCTAGCGGGGGATACGAGCAGTACTTC. The V and J genes are TRBV27 and TRBJ2-7; 10 bases agree with TRBD2. The CDR3 loop spans 15 amino acids. Trimming cost V 2 bases and J 4 bases; bases outside gene matches: 5. Germline CDR1 reads MNHEY; CDR2 reads SMNVEV (reference sequence).